These T cell receptor beta chains were read from a single sample in a study of OX40 agonist ivuxolimab in advanced cancers. Libraries were prepared by immunoSEQ multiplex PCR; TCRdb keeps only in-frame clonotypes and omits some of them. The top ten hold roughly 39% of the sample, which has over 10,000 clones, around 84% seen once. This material consisted of CD4+ or CD8+ T cells sorted from blood, taken in a trial of the OX40 agonist ivuxolimab. Source of these receptors: an adult with an advanced solid tumor such as melanoma, head and neck, liver or kidney cancer. Both conserved end residues are part of each CDR3. The order of the fields is D gene, V gene, J gene, clone size, CDR3 DNA, CDR3 protein. A D gene is named only where the DNA matches it firmly. The size entry is marked missing in some rows and otherwise reads once, few, many or a size class.

.	TRBV5-6	TRBJ1-4	.	TGTGCCAGCGGGTTGGGGAGTAATGAAAAACTGTTTTTT	CASGLGSNEKLFF
.	TRBV9	TRBJ2-1	.	TGTGCCAGCAGCGTAGTGGTGGGAGGTGGAAATGAGCAGTTCTTC	CASSVVVGGGNEQFF
.	TRBV6-5	TRBJ1-1	.	TGTGCCAGCAGGGACGACAGGTCTATGAACACTGAAGCTTTCTTT	CASRDDRSMNTEAFF
.	TRBV28	TRBJ2-3	.	TGTGCCAGCGCGGATTGGGATACGCAGTATTTT	CASADWDTQYF
.	TRBV9	TRBJ2-1	.	TGTGCCAGCAGCCCGGACTACAATGAGCAGTTCTTC	CASSPDYNEQFF
TRBD2	TRBV4-1	TRBJ2-2	.	TGCGCCAGCAGCCAAGATTCGCGGCTAGCGGGAGGTCGCGCCGGGGAGCTGTTTTTT	CASSQDSRLAGGRAGELFF
.	TRBV11-3	TRBJ2-7	.	TGTGCCAGCAGTCTACAGGGCTACTACGAGCAGTACTTC	CASSLQGYYEQYF
.	TRBV27	TRBJ2-1	.	TGTGCCAGCAGTTTATGGGGCAATGAGCAGTTCTTC	CASSLWGNEQFF
TRBD2	TRBV7-9	TRBJ2-5	.	TGTGCCAGCAGTCCACTAGCGGAAGAGACCCAGTACTTC	CASSPLAEETQYF
.	TRBV16	TRBJ1-5	once	TGTGCCAGCAGCCAATCGAGGGAAGGCAATCAGCCCCAGCATTTT	CASSQSREGNQPQHF
.	TRBV7-9	TRBJ2-4	.	TGTGCCAGCAGCTTAGGGGGGATTGAAAACATTCAGTACTTC	CASSLGGIENIQYF
.	TRBV29-1	TRBJ2-5	.	TGCAGCGTTGAAAGGGAGGGGGCGGAGACCCAGTACTTC	CSVEREGAETQYF
.	TRBV5-6	TRBJ1-1	.	TGTGCCAGCAGCTTGGCAACAGGTACGACTTTCTTT	CASSLATGTTFF
TRBD2	TRBV27	TRBJ2-1	.	TGTGCCAGCAGTATGACTAGCGGGAGGGTCTACAATGAGCAGTTCTTC	CASSMTSGRVYNEQFF
TRBD1	TRBV6-4	TRBJ2-3	.	TGTGCCAGCAGTGCCGGGACAGGGGCAGATACGCAGTATTTT	CASSAGTGADTQYF
TRBD2	TRBV10-2	TRBJ2-7	.	TGCGCCAGCAGTGGTGTGGCTAGCGGAGTTTCCTACGAGCAGTACTTC	CASSGVASGVSYEQYF
.	TRBV11-2	TRBJ2-1	.	TGTGCCAGCAGCTTACCAGGGTCCTACAATGAGCAGTTCTTC	CASSLPGSYNEQFF
.	TRBV19	TRBJ2-1	.	TGTGCCAGTAGTATGGGAATAGATCTCAATGAGCAGTTCTTC	CASSMGIDLNEQFF
.	TRBV30	TRBJ2-1	.	TGTGCCTGGAGTCGGTTGGACTATGAGCAGTTCTTC	CAWSRLDYEQFF
TRBD1	TRBV27	TRBJ2-7	.	TGTGCCAGCAGTTTAAGTGGGACAGGTTGGAACGAGCAGTACTTC	CASSLSGTGWNEQYF
TRBD1	TRBV29-1	TRBJ1-5	.	TGCAGCGTCGGACAGGGGGCAAATCAGCCCCAGCATTTT	CSVGQGANQPQHF
TRBD2	TRBV7-9	TRBJ2-3	once	TGTGCCAGCAGCCCAGGGGCAGCGGGAGGGCCAGATACGCAGTATTTT	CASSPGAAGGPDTQYF
.	TRBV9	TRBJ2-6	.	TGTGCCAGCAGAGGTGGGGCCAACGTCCTGACTTTC	CASRGGANVLTF
TRBD2	TRBV4-1	TRBJ2-3	.	TGCGCCAGCAGCCAGGGGACTAGCGGGAGGGGTACGCAGTATTTT	CASSQGTSGRGTQYF
.	TRBV30	TRBJ1-6	.	TGTGCCTGGAGCGGGAGCTGGGGTAATTCACCCCTCCACTTT	CAWSGSWGNSPLHF
TRBD2	TRBV18	TRBJ2-1	.	TGTGCCAGCTCACCACCGATGCCTAGCGGGAACGATGAGCAGTTCTTC	CASSPPMPSGNDEQFF
TRBD1	TRBV19	TRBJ2-1	.	TGTGCCAGTAGTATTACTCAGGGACAGAACTACAATGAGCAGTTCTTC	CASSITQGQNYNEQFF